This T cell receptor (beta chain) comes out of a study of cytomegalovirus exposure and HLA in healthy donors. Study observations and caveats: The classifier reportedly diagnosed cytomegalovirus status with high specificity and sensitivity. The authors confirmed in vitro that a few CMV-associated chains were specific for CMV antigens. Many donors carried some public TCRs, although rarity characterized most TCR sequences.

Method: immunoSEQ multiplex PCR; TCRdb's copy keeps in-frame clones and lacks some. The table shows more than 300,000 clones, with 80% to 90% occurring only once. With respect to this clone: No antigen is known for it.

The V gene lost 5 bases and the J gene lost 5 bases, with 16 bases spanning the gap. The CDR3 length is 14 residues. Per germline, CDR1 SGHVS and CDR2 FQNEAQ. Sequences were obtained from PBMCs. The clonotype was recovered from a woman aged 18-29 years in good health and CMV-seronegative. V usage is TRBV7-8 and J usage is TRBJ2-7, with a weak D call TRBD1 (6 bases). In DNA form, the CDR3 reads TGTGCCAGCAGCCCAACGGGCAGGGGTCACGAGCAGTACTTC. This sequence encodes CASSPTGRGHEQYF. Full variable domain (outside the CDR3, taken from reference TRBV7-8 and TRBJ2-7): GAGVSQSPRYKVAKRGQDVALRCDPISGHVSLFWYQQALGQGPEFLTYFQNEAQLDKSGLPSDRFFAERPEGSVSTLKIQRTQQEDSAVYLCASSPTGRGHEQYFGPGTRLTVT.